These 9 T cell receptor beta chains came from one sample sequenced in a study of blood T cell repertoires in COVID-19. Measured with immunoSEQ multiplex PCR; TCRdb has only the in-frame clones, and not every one. The table includes roughly 240,000 clones, approximately 90% detected once. Sequencing was done on a sample of PBMCs or T cells enriched from blood (not recorded which). Source of these receptors: a man aged 45-65 years who had been exposed to COVID-19.

This chain links TRBV5-6 with TRBJ1-1; D not certain. The V and J ends lost 3 bases and 4 bases respectively, with 7 bases between them. The CDR3 totals 12 residues. Germline CDR1 SGHDT, CDR2 YYEEEE. The CDR3 DNA reads as TGTGCCAGCAGCTACAGAGTCACTGAAGCTTTCTTT. Protein product: CASSYRVTEAFF. The variable domain in full, with the rest retrieved from reference TRBV5-6 and TRBJ1-1, is DAGVTQSPTHLIKTRGQQVTLRCSPKSGHDTVSWYQQALGQGPQFIFQYYEEEERQRGNFPDRFSGHQFPNYSSELNVNALLLGDSALYLCASSYRVTEAFFGQGTRLTVV.

The chain carries TRBV28 and TRBJ2-1; unclear D gene. CDR1 and CDR2 from the germline V gene are MDHEN and SYDVKM. Trimming removed 4 bases at V and 3 bases at J, with 16 bases between. The CDR3 contains 16 residues. DNA of the CDR3: TGTGCCAGCAGTTCACCACTGTTATTCATCTACAATGAGCAGTTCTTC. Encoded protein: CASSSPLLFIYNEQFF.

The rearrangement links TRBV6-5 to TRBJ1-5; maybe TRBD1 (5 bases). Germline CDR1 reads MNHEY; CDR2 reads SVGAGI. Trimming removed 2 bases from V and 7 bases from J, with 12 bases in between. The CDR3 is 14 amino acids. The CDR3, as DNA: TGTGCCAGCAGTTACATGAAGGGGTCCCAGCCCCAGCATTTT. It codes for CASSYMKGSQPQHF.

The V gene is TRBV10-3, the J gene TRBJ1-4; 7 bases align to TRBD1. The CDR3 length is 15 residues. Germline CDR1 and CDR2: ENHRY and SYGVKD. V gave up 6 bases and J gave up 6 bases; unmatched junction bases: 10. CDR3 bases: TGTGCCATCAGCGACCGGACAGGAGGGGATGAAAAACTGTTTTTT. The encoded protein is CAISDRTGGDEKLFF.

V is TRBV27 and J is TRBJ1-6, with D possibly being TRBD1 (5 bases). V gave up 3 bases and J gave up 7 bases, with 16 bases separating them. The CDR3 runs to 16 residues. The germline V gene has CDR1 MNHEY and CDR2 SMNVEV (reference sequence). CDR3 loop: CASSFSWGPGNSPLHF. CDR3 coding DNA: TGTGCCAGCAGTTTTTCCTGGGGCCCCGGGAATTCACCCCTCCACTTT.

This rearrangement joins TRBV10-1 to TRBJ2-1; 7 bases line up with TRBD1. V dropped 3 bases and J dropped 7; count of bases not matched to a gene: 9. CDR3 length: 15 residues. The germline V gene encodes CDR1 WNHNN and CDR2 SYGVQD (reference sequence). The CDR3 nucleotides read TGCGCCAGCAGTGAAGCAGGGACAGTTGCAAATGAGCAGTTCTTC. It yields the protein CASSEAGTVANEQFF.

The chain carries TRBV9 and TRBJ2-6; D unclear. V lost 3 bases to trimming and J lost 4 bases, with 11 bases between them. The CDR3 spans 15 residues. CDR1 SGDLS and CDR2 YYNGEE come from the germline V gene. The CDR3 DNA reads TGTGCCAGCAGCGCCTTATCCCAGGGGGCCAACGTCCTGACTTTC. Its translation: CASSALSQGANVLTF.

V is TRBV21-1 and J is TRBJ2-1; the D call TRBD2 from the table was never checked on the DNA. TRBV21-1 is annotated as a pseudogene. CDR3 length: 18 residues. Here the CDR3 reads CASSKERWRPPLPNEQFF. Written as DNA, the CDR3 is TGTGCCAGCAGCAAAGAAAGGTGGAGACCCCCCCTACCCAATGAGCAGTTCTTC.

The chain has TRBV19 and TRBJ1-4; D not certain. In germline, CDR1 is LNHDA, CDR2 SQIVND (reference sequence). The ends were cut back, 7 bases at V and 7 bases at J, with 22 bases in the middle. This CDR3 region has 16 residues. CDR3 sequence (DNA): TGTGCCAGTAACCGTATCGGAGCTTCAACGGGTGAAAAACTGTTTTTT. Translating gives CASNRIGASTGEKLFF.